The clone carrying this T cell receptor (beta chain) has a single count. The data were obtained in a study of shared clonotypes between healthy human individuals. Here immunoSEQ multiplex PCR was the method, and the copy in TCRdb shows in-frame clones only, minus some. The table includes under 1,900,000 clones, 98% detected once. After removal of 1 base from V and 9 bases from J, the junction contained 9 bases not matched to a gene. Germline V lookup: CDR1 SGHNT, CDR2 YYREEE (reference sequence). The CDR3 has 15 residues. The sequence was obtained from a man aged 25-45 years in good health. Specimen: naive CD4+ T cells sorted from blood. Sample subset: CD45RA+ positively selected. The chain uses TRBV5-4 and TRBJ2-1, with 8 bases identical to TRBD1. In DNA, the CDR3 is TGTGCCAGCAGCTTGCCTTTCCCAGGGACAGGTGAGCAGTTCTTC. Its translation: CASSLPFPGTGEQFF.